One and the same sample provided the 6 T cell receptor beta chains below, sequenced in a study of PD-L1 blockade in urothelial cancer. Assay: immunoSEQ multiplex PCR; the TCRdb copy retains only in-frame clones and omits some. This sample has roughly 20,000 clones; around 90% occur once, and the top ten carry about 16%. The sample was PBMCs, taken around atezolizumab (anti-PD-L1) treatment. These receptors were obtained from a woman in her sixties with urothelial cancer.

The chain links TRBV7-6 to TRBJ2-7; 7 bases agree with TRBD2. The CDR3 extends over 15 amino acids. Germline assignment: CDR1 SGHVS and CDR2 FNYEAQ. The J segment lost 6 bases and the V segment lost 4 bases, leaving 12 bases of the junction unmatched. This CDR3 is CASSSDGGRGGEQYF. The DNA of the CDR3 is TGTGCCAGCAGCTCCGATGGTGGGAGGGGCGGCGAGCAGTACTTC.

The rearrangement joins TRBV11-3 to TRBJ2-5; tentatively, D is TRBD2 (6 bases). The CDR3 is 14 amino acids. V lost 4 bases and J 11 bases, leaving 20 bases between the germline ends. CDR1 SGHNT and CDR2 YENEEA come from the germline V gene. The CDR3 is CASSYGTPSAQQYF. DNA for the CDR3: TGTGCCAGCAGCTACGGTACCCCTAGCGCCCAGCAGTACTTC.

The V gene is TRBV7-9, the J gene TRBJ2-5; 7 nucleotides agree with TRBD1. This CDR3 region has 14 residues. The V gene's germline CDR1 is SEHNR and CDR2 FQNEAQ (reference sequence). V gave up 4 bases and J gave up 9 bases; unmatched junction bases: 11. This CDR3 is CASSSNQGVWSQYF. In nucleotides, the CDR3 is TGTGCCAGCAGCTCTAACCAGGGGGTTTGGTCCCAGTACTTC.

CDR3 sequence: CASSLGGPYEQYF. CDR3 coding DNA: TGTGCCAGCAGCTTGGGTGGCCCCTACGAGCAGTACTTC. This chain uses TRBV5-6 with TRBJ2-7; D gene ambiguous. Looked up from germline, CDR1 is SGHDT and CDR2 is YYEEEE. This CDR3 region has 13 residues. Trimming stripped 0 bases from V and 2 bases from J, with 6 bases between.

This clone was seen a few times. This chain links TRBV9 with TRBJ1-4, with 9 bases that match TRBD1. CDR1 and CDR2 (germline): SGDLS, YYNGEE. Trimming cost V 3 bases and J 6 bases; bases outside gene matches: 6. The CDR3 extends over 15 amino acids. The CDR3 spells CASSGQQGADEKLFF. For the CDR3, the DNA is TGTGCCAGCAGCGGGCAACAGGGGGCTGATGAAAAACTGTTTTTT.

The chain links TRBV27 to TRBJ2-7; 8 nucleotides match TRBD1. The CDR3 length is 17 residues. The ends lost 3 bases at V and 5 bases at J; junction bases unmatched: 15. Germline V lookup: CDR1 MNHEY, CDR2 SMNVEV (reference sequence). In nucleotides, the CDR3 is TGTGCCAGCAGTTTCCCTCACTCAGGGGGCTACTTCCACGAGCAGTACTTC. It translates to CASSFPHSGGYFHEQYF.